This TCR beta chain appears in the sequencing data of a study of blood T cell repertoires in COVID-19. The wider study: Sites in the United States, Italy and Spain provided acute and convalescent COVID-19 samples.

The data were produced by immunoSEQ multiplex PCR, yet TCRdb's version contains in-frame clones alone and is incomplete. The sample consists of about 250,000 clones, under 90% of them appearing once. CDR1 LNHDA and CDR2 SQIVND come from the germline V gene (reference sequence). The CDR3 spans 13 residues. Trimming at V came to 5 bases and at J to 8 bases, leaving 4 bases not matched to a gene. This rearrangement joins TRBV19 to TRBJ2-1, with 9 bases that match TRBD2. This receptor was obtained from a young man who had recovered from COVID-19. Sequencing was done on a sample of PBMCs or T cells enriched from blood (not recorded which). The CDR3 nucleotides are TGTGCCAGTAGTGCGGGACTAGCCTATGAGCAGTTCTTC. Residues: CASSAGLAYEQFF.